This T cell receptor beta chain was identified in a study of regulatory and conventional T cells in RAG deficiency. Broader study findings: Omenn patients showed >80% Treg-Tconv overlap and shorter CDR3 lengths. Control T-cell subsets had markedly higher Shannon entropy and lower Simpson indices than RAG-deficient patients.

Using immunoSEQ multiplex PCR, the repertoire was profiled, and TCRdb retains in-frame clones only, with some absent. The table includes under 25,000 clones, 87% detected once. In germline, CDR1 is SGHRS, CDR2 YFSETQ. J gave up 1 base and V 5 bases, and 2 bases lay outside the gene matches. CDR3 size: 15 residues. The sorted regulatory T cells were CD4+, CD25-high and CD127-low, with genomic DNA sequenced. As to this clone: Its specificity is unknown.

The sample was also linked to a second study, of regulatory T cells. That paper states: Amplification used 52 TRBV primers and 13 TRBJ primers. In patients, unique TRB V-J pairs were restricted and V/J usage skewed, especially in Tregs.

The chain links TRBV5-1 to TRBJ2-2; 10 nucleotides line up with TRBD2. Sample: Tregs sorted from blood. This TCR was sampled from a human donor in good health. CDR3 in DNA: TGCGCCAGCAGGGAGCGGGAGGGGAACACCGGGGAGCTGTTTTTT. Its protein is CASREREGNTGELFF.